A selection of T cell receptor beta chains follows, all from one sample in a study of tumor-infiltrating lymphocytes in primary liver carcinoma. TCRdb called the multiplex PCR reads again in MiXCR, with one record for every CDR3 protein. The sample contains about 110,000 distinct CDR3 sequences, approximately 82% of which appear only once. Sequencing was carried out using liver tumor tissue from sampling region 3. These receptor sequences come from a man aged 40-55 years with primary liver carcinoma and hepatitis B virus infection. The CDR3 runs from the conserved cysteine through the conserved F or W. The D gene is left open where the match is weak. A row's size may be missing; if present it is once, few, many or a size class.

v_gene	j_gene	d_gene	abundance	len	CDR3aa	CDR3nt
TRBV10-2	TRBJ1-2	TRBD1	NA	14	CASSEQGAEYGYTF	TGCGCCAGCAGTGAACAGGGGGCAGAATATGGCTACACCTTC
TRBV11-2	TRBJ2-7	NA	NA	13	CASGLGTRWEQYF	TGTGCCAGCGGCTTAGGGACCCGCTGGGAGCAGTACTTC
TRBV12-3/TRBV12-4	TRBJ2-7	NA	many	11	CASSQSLEQYF	TGTGCCAGCAGTCAGTCTCTGGAGCAGTACTTC
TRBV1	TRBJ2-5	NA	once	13	CTSSHDIQETQHF	TGCACAAGCAGTCACGACATACAAGAGACCCAGCACTTC
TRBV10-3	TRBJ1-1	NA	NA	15	CAISESKLRNTETIF	TGTGCCATCAGTGAGTCGAAATTGCGGAACACTGAAACTATCTTT
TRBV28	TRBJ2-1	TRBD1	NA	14	CASTWTGETNKQFF	TGTGCCAGCACCTGGACAGGGGAGACGAATAAGCAGTTCTTC
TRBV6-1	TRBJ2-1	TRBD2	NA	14	CASSPSGTGDEQFF	TGTGCTAGCAGCCCTAGCGGGACTGGTGATGAGCAGTTCTTC
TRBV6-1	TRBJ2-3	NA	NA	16	CASSERRGIRIDTQYF	TGTGCCAGCAGTGAAAGGCGGGGAATTCGCATAGATACGCAGTATTTT
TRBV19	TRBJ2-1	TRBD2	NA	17	CASSPLTSLSSYNEQFF	TGTGCCAGTAGTCCTCTGACTAGCCTCAGTTCCTACAATGAGCAGTTCTTC
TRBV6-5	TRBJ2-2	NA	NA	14	CASSTGGGGGELFF	TGTGCCAGCAGCACCGGCGGCGGAGGCGGGGAACTGTTTTTT
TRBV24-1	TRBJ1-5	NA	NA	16	CATSDGIQSSDQPQHF	TGTGCCACCAGTGACGGGATACAGAGCTCGGATCAGCCCCAGCATTTT
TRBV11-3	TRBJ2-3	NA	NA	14	CASSYRPATDTQYF	TGTGCCAGCAGCTACCGTCCTGCCACAGATACGCAGTATTTT
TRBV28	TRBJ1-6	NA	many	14	CASSSTGPHSPLHF	TGTGCCAGCAGCTCCACAGGGCCTCACTCACCCCTCCACTTT
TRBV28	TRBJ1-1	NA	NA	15	CTSTIGRLRNTEAFF	TGTACCAGCACCATTGGACGGCTTCGGAACACTGAAGCTTTCTTT
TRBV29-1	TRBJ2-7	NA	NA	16	CRTMTSGTGSPYEQYF	TGCAGGACCATGACATCTGGGACCGGCTCTCCCTACGAGCAGTACTTC
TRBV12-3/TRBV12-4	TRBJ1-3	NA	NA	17	CASSLKEQQFFGNTIYF	TGCGCCAGCAGTTTAAAGGAACAGCAATTTTTTGGAAACACCATATATTTT
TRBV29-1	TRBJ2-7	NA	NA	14	CSVRRGSRSYEQYF	TGCAGCGTCAGACGGGGGAGTCGTAGCTACGAGCAGTACTTC
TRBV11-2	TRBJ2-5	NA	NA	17	CATSLRLKGDSSETQYF	TGTGCCACCAGCTTAAGACTAAAGGGTGACTCGAGCGAGACCCAGTACTTC
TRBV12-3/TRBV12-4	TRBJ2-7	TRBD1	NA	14	CASNQGQGAYEQYF	TGTGCCAGTAACCAAGGACAGGGGGCCTATGAACAGTACTTC
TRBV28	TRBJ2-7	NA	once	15	CASSPIGQLVYEQYF	TGTGCCAGCAGCCCCATAGGACAGCTCGTCTACGAGCAATACTTC
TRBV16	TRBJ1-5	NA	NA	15	CASSRGGGAEQPQHF	TGTGCCAGCAGCCGGGGGGGCGGGGCAGAACAGCCCCAGCATTTT
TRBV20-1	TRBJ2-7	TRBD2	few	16	CSARSSTSGHSYEQYF	TGCAGTGCTAGATCTTCTACTAGCGGCCACTCCTACGAGCAGTACTTC
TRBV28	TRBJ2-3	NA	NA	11	CASSTPVEQYF	TGTGCCAGCAGTACTCCGGTCGAGCAGTATTTT
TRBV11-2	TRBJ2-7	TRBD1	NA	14	CPNRPDRATYEQYF	TGTCCCAACAGGCCGGACAGGGCGACCTACGAGCAGTACTTC
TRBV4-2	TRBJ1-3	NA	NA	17	CTISPEPGQISGNTIYF	TGTACCATCAGTCCCGAACCCGGACAGATCTCTGGAAACACCATATATTTT
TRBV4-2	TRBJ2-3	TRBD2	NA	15	CVSSQDDGRADTQYF	TGTGTCAGCAGCCAAGATGACGGGAGGGCAGATACGCAGTATTTT
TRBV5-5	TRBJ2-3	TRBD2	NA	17	CASSPTGTRGSGDTQYF	TGTGCTAGCAGCCCGACCGGGACTAGGGGGAGTGGAGATACGCAGTATTTT
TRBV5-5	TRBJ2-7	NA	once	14	CASNLVPREGEQYF	TGTGCCAGCAACTTGGTTCCACGTGAGGGAGAGCAGTACTTC
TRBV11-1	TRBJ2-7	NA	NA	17	CANSLGPEAESSYEQYF	TGTGCCAACAGCTTAGGGCCGGAGGCTGAAAGCTCCTACGAGCAGTACTTC
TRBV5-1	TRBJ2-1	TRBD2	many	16	CASSKTGGLTYNEQFF	TGCGCCAGCAGTAAAACGGGAGGGCTAACCTACAATGAGCAGTTCTTC
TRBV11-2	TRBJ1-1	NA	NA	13	CTSSLGQNTEAFF	TGTACCAGCAGTTTAGGCCAGAACACTGAAGCTTTCTTT
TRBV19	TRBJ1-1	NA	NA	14	CASSIPGHPSGAFF	TGTGCCAGTAGTATTCCGGGGCACCCTAGTGGAGCTTTCTTT
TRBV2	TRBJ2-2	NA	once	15	CASSPTVSDTGKLFF	TGTGCCAGCAGCCCGACAGTCTCGGACACCGGGAAGCTGTTTTTT
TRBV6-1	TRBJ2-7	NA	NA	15	CTSSWKAGEVYEQYF	TGTACCAGCAGCTGGAAAGCAGGAGAGGTCTACGAGCAGTACTTC
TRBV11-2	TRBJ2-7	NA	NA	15	CASNLRWIGDNEQYF	TGTGCCAGCAACTTACGATGGATAGGGGATAACGAACAGTACTTC
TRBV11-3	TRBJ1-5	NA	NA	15	CASGLGLGVAQPQQF	TGTGCCAGCGGCTTAGGTCTGGGGGTGGCTCAGCCCCAGCAGTTT
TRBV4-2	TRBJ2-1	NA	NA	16	CACSHTGGQWNNEQFF	TGTGCCTGCAGCCACACCGGGGGACAGTGGAACAATGAGCAGTTCTTC
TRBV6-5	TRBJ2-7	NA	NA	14	CASNRSGKAYEQYF	TGTGCCAGCAACCGGTCGGGAAAAGCCTACGAGCAGTACTTC
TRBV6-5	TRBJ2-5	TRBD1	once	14	CANSQQGWKESQYF	TGTGCCAACAGCCAACAGGGGTGGAAAGAGAGCCAGTACTTC
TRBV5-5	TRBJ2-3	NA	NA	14	CARSLETGTDMQYF	TGTGCCAGGAGCTTGGAGACGGGAACAGATATGCAGTATTTT
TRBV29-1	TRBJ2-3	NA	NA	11	CGFGDTDTQYF	TGCGGCTTTGGGGACACGGATACGCAGTATTTT
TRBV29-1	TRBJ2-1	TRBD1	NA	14	CSVARDRAYNEQIF	TGTAGCGTCGCCCGGGACAGGGCGTACAATGAGCAGATCTTC